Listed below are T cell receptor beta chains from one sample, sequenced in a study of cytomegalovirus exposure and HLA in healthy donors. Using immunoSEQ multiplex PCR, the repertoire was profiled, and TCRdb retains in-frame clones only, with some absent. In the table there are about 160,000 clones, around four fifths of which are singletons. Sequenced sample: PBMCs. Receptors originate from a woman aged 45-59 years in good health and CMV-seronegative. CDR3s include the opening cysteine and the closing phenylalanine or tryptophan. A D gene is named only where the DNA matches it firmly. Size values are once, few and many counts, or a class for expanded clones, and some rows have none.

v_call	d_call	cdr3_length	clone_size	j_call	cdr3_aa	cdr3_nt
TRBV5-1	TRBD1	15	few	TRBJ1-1	CASSSRTGSTTEAFF	TGCGCCAGCAGCTCCCGGACAGGCTCGACCACTGAAGCTTTCTTT
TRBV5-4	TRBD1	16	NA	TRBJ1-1	CASSPHTGVGGTEAFF	TGTGCCAGCAGCCCACACACAGGGGTTGGGGGCACTGAAGCTTTCTTT
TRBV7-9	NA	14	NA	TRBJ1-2	CASSFLSGNYGYTF	TGTGCCAGCAGCTTCCTTAGTGGTAACTATGGCTACACCTTC
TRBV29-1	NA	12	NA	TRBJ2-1	CSVVADMDEQFF	TGCAGCGTTGTCGCAGACATGGATGAGCAGTTCTTC
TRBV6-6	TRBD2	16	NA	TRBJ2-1	CASSRWTSGGYNEQFF	TGTGCCAGCAGTCGATGGACTAGCGGGGGTTACAATGAGCAGTTCTTC
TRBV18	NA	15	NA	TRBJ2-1	CASSPGGISGGEQFF	TGTGCCAGCTCACCGGGAGGAATATCTGGCGGTGAGCAGTTCTTC
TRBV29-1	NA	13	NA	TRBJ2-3	CSVEAENTDTQYF	TGCAGCGTTGAGGCGGAAAACACAGATACGCAGTATTTT
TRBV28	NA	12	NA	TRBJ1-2	CASSSPQWGYTF	TGTGCCAGCAGTTCTCCCCAGTGGGGCTACACCTTC
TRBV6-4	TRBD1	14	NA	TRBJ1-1	CASSLTGGTTEAFF	TGTGCCAGCAGTCTGACAGGGGGTACCACTGAAGCTTTCTTT
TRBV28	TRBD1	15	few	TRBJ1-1	CASVRTGVTNTEAFF	TGTGCCAGCGTTCGGACAGGGGTCACGAACACTGAAGCTTTCTTT
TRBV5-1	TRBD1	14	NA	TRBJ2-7	CASSKDRENYEEYF	TGCGCCAGCAGCAAGGACAGGGAGAACTACGAGGAGTACTTC
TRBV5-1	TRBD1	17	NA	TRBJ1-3	CASSPDRPALPGNTIYF	TGCGCCAGCAGCCCGGACAGGCCTGCCTTGCCGGGAAACACCATATATTTT
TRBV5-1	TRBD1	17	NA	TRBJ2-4	CASSLTGTGLAKNIQYF	TGCGCCAGCAGTTTAACCGGGACAGGCTTAGCCAAAAACATTCAGTACTTC
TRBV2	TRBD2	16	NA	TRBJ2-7	CASSLNSGSSSYEQYF	TGTGCCAGCAGTTTAAATAGCGGGTCTAGCTCCTACGAGCAGTACTTC
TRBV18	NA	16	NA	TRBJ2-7	CASSPEQGKLEYEQYF	TGTGCCAGCTCACCTGAACAGGGAAAGTTGGAGTACGAGCAGTACTTC
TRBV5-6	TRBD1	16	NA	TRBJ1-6	CASSGRQGNLGGPLHF	TGTGCCAGCAGCGGCCGACAGGGAAATCTAGGAGGACCCCTCCACTTT
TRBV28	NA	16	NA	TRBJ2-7	CASSFHGQGRLREQYF	TGTGCCAGCAGTTTCCATGGGCAGGGGAGATTGAGGGAGCAGTACTTC
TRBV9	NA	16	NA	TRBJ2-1	CASSVGSGSSYNEQFF	TGTGCCAGCAGCGTAGGGAGCGGATCCTCCTACAATGAGCAGTTCTTC
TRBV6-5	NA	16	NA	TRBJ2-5	CASSYLLGVGQETQYF	TGTGCCAGCAGTTACCTGCTAGGCGTGGGCCAAGAGACCCAGTACTTC